The present T cell receptor (beta chain) was sequenced within a study of shared clonotypes between healthy human individuals. Researchers ran the assay at a deep level. Each cell subset's genomic DNA was divided evenly among several immunoSEQ plates. On sorted subsets, replicate PCRs used about 200 ng DNA, or about 30,000 T cell genomes. Libraries were prepared by immunoSEQ multiplex PCR; TCRdb keeps only in-frame clonotypes and omits some of them. The table lists some 2,500,000 clones, around 93% of them singletons. It was into CD45RA+ naive and CD45RA-negative memory subsets that the CD4+ cells were split. The CDR3 runs to 14 residues. The ends were cut back, 5 bases at V and 0 bases at J, with 10 bases in the middle. CDR1 MNHEY and CDR2 SMNVEV come from the germline V gene (reference sequence).

This receptor was obtained from a man younger than 35 in good health. Some clones in this sample may be carry-over from other donors' samples. The chain employs TRBV27 and TRBJ1-1; D is ambiguous. The material sequenced was naive CD4+ T cells from PBMCs. Subset in this sample: CD45RA+ positively selected. The CDR3 loop is CASSPRGMNTEAFF. Here the CDR3 DNA reads TGTGCCAGCAGTCCCCGGGGAATGAACACTGAAGCTTTCTTT.